Below are 24 T cell receptor beta chains sequenced from a single sample in a study of T cells after yellow fever vaccination. One entry per CDR3 protein, called by TCRdb with MiXCR from the 5' RACE reads. Counted here are 240,000 or so distinct CDR3 sequences, less than 9% occurring once; the ten biggest clones make up roughly 0.9%. The specimen comprised CD4+ T cells sorted from PBMCs, sampled 15 days after the yellow fever booster vaccination. Receptor source: a man aged 25-40 years who received the YFV17D yellow fever vaccine.

This clonotype appeared a few times. The chain joins TRBV6-1 to TRBJ1-4, with D perhaps matching TRBD1 (6 bases). The V end lost 6 bases, the J end lost 3 bases, and 14 bases lay between the germline ends. Germline V gene sequence: CDR1 MNHNS, CDR2 SASEGT. The CDR3 totals 15 residues. CDR3 residues: CASRLLGGANEKLFF. Here the CDR3 DNA reads TGTGCCAGCAGGCTCCTTGGGGGCGCTAATGAAAAACTGTTTTTT.

The chain combines TRBV7-8 with TRBJ2-7; TRBD1 matches at 7 bases. With V trimmed by 4 bases and J by 4 bases, 10 bases remained unmatched. CDR3 size: 15 residues. Germline CDR1 and CDR2: SGHVS and FQNEAQ. The CDR3 reads CASSYYRDRLYEQYF. CDR3 DNA sequence: TGTGCCAGCAGCTATTACCGGGACAGATTATACGAGCAGTACTTC.

This clonotype was seen repeatedly, ten times or more. The chain uses TRBV5-1 and TRBJ2-5, with TRBD2 matching over 7 bases. The ends lost 0 bases at V and 2 bases at J; junction bases unmatched: 4. The CDR3 has 15 amino acids. Germline lookup yields CDR1 SGHRS and CDR2 YFSETQ. The CDR3, as DNA: TGCGCCAGCAGCTTGGCCCTCGGGGGGCAAGAGACCCAGTACTTC. This gives the protein CASSLALGGQETQYF.

This clonotype was seen a few times. The chain recombines TRBV7-8 with TRBJ2-5; tentatively, D is TRBD2 (7 bases). The V gene's germline CDR1 is SGHVS and CDR2 FQNEAQ. This CDR3 is built from 16 residues. V was shortened by 1 base and J by 5 bases, with 17 bases between the two germline ends. CDR3 residues: CASSLGVGGPFETQYF. The CDR3 DNA follows: TGTGCCAGCAGCTTAGGAGTCGGGGGGCCGTTCGAGACCCAGTACTTC.

V is TRBV4-3 and J is TRBJ2-3; tentatively, D is TRBD1 (5 bases). From germline, CDR1 is LGHNA and CDR2 YSLEER. Between the trimmed V and J ends, which lost 1 base and 2 bases, there was a span of 16 bases. The CDR3 is made up of 17 amino acids. The CDR3 DNA is TGCGCCAGCAGCCAAGTGGGGCACGGCAGCTTCACAGATACGCAGTATTTT. Its translation is CASSQVGHGSFTDTQYF.

The gene calls are TRBV5-4 and TRBJ2-1; the match to TRBD2 covers 15 bases. The CDR3 is 15 amino acids. The V and J ends lost 4 bases and 7 bases, in that order; junction bases with no gene match: 3. Germline-derived CDR1 and CDR2 are SGHNT and YYREEE (reference sequence). CDR3 in DNA: TGTGCCAGCAGCCCAGGGACTAGCGGGAGGAATGAGCAGTTCTTC. It specifies CASSPGTSGRNEQFF.

Many counts were recorded for this clonotype. This chain uses TRBV5-1 with TRBJ2-7; D call uncertain. In germline, CDR1 is SGHRS, CDR2 YFSETQ. Deletions cut 4 bases from V and 4 bases from J, with 15 bases between. This CDR3 spans 14 amino acids. The CDR3: CASSVSRGLYEQYF. The CDR3 bases are TGCGCCAGCAGCGTCTCTAGAGGTCTATACGAGCAGTACTTC.

This clonotype has a handful of counts. This chain joins TRBV5-5 and TRBJ2-2, with D maybe TRBD2 (5 bases). The CDR3 has 15 residues. CDR1 and CDR2 (germline): SGHKS, YYEKEE (reference sequence). V was shortened by 6 bases and J by 1 base, with 13 bases between the two germline ends. CDR3 sequence: CASTPRAGNTGELFF. CDR3 DNA sequence: TGTGCCAGCACCCCCCGGGCGGGGAACACCGGGGAGCTGTTTTTT.

The chain is built from TRBV5-1 and TRBJ1-1; a possible D gene is TRBD1 (5 bases). From germline, CDR1 is SGHRS and CDR2 YFSETQ. Trimming left V 3 bases short and J 0 bases short, with 18 bases between. The CDR3 has 17 amino acids. The CDR3 DNA reads TGCGCCAGCAGCTACCTGGTTAGGGGAGCATTGAACACTGAAGCTTTCTTT. Amino acids: CASSYLVRGALNTEAFF.

This clonotype was observed a few times. The chain couples TRBV7-2 to TRBJ2-3, with 7 bases identical to TRBD2. Germline CDR1 SGHTA, CDR2 FQGNSA. This CDR3 has 15 amino acids. Unmatched junction bases numbered 5, after V lost 1 base and J lost 4 bases. This CDR3 reads CASSLGLAEADTQYF. The CDR3 DNA is TGTGCCAGCAGCTTAGGGCTAGCGGAAGCAGATACGCAGTATTTT.

This chain's CDR3 is CASSRTGQWRETQYF. Written as DNA, the CDR3 is TGTGCCAGCAGCCGAACCGGACAGTGGAGGGAGACCCAGTACTTC. This chain joins TRBV7-6 and TRBJ2-5; tentative D call: TRBD1 (6 bases). The CDR3 consists of 15 residues. Germline V gene lookup returns CDR1 SGHVS and CDR2 FNYEAQ. The V end lost 5 bases, the J end lost 5 bases, and 18 bases lay between the germline ends.

This clonotype was recorded many times. The genes are TRBV5-1 and TRBJ2-5; 10 nucleotides agree with TRBD1. V lost 3 bases, J lost 4 bases, and 6 bases stayed unmatched. CDR3 length: 15 amino acids. Germline lookup yields CDR1 SGHRS and CDR2 YFSETQ. The CDR3 spells CASSSTGTGAETQYF. CDR3 bases: TGCGCCAGCAGCTCAACCGGGACAGGGGCAGAGACCCAGTACTTC.

This clonotype was recorded at least ten times. The J gene is TRBJ2-1, the V gene TRBV27; possible D gene TRBD1, 6 bases. Germline lookup yields CDR1 MNHEY and CDR2 SMNVEV (reference sequence). The CDR3 is 15 residues long. V was shortened by 3 bases and J by 7 bases, with 16 bases between the two germline ends. CDR3 loop: CASSFGDAQGNEQFF. In DNA form, the CDR3 reads TGTGCCAGCAGTTTTGGGGACGCCCAGGGGAATGAGCAGTTCTTC.

This clonotype was observed a few times. The V gene is TRBV24-1, the J gene TRBJ2-1; 10 bases fit TRBD1. CDR1 KGHDR and CDR2 SFDVKD come from the germline V gene. This CDR3 region has 15 residues. V lost 3 bases to trimming and J lost 9 bases; unmatched junction nucleotides: 7. The CDR3 DNA sequence: TGTGCCACCAGTGATACCGGGACAGGGGTCGCTGAGCAGTTCTTC. It codes for CATSDTGTGVAEQFF.

This clonotype was seen more than once but under ten times. V gene TRBV6-5 combines with J gene TRBJ2-1, with 10 bases fitting TRBD2. CDR1 is MNHEY, CDR2 SVGAGI, per germline. V trimming: 3 bases; J trimming: 4 bases; junction bases outside the gene matches: 3. CDR3 length: 15 residues. The CDR3 DNA is TGTGCCAGCAGTTATACTAGCGGGGAGTACAATGAGCAGTTCTTC. Protein: CASSYTSGEYNEQFF.

This clonotype was detected ten times or more. The V and J genes are TRBV18 and TRBJ2-3; D unclear. Germline-derived CDR1 and CDR2 are KGHSH and LQKENI. The V end was cut by 2 bases, the J end by 3 bases, with 12 bases between. The CDR3 covers 15 residues. CDR3 in DNA: TGTGCCAGCTCACCAACCATCACCAATACAGATACGCAGTATTTT. Protein: CASSPTITNTDTQYF. The variable domain in full, with the rest retrieved from reference TRBV18 and TRBJ2-3, is NAGVMQNPRHLVRRRGQEARLRCSPMKGHSHVYWYRQLPEEGLKFMVYLQKENIIDESGMPKERFSAEFPKEGPSILRIQQVVRGDSAAYFCASSPTITNTDTQYFGPGTRLTVL.

The sample holds a few counts of this clonotype. The J gene is TRBJ2-3, the V gene TRBV10-3; D perhaps matches TRBD1 (6 bases). Trimming stripped 11 bases from V and 0 bases from J, with 12 bases between. The V gene's germline CDR1 is ENHRY and CDR2 SYGVKD. This CDR3 comprises 13 residues. This chain's CDR3 is CAVRDISTDTQYF. The CDR3 coding sequence is TGTGCCGTTCGGGACATCAGCACAGATACGCAGTATTTT.

This clonotype was recorded a few times. V and J are TRBV3-1 and TRBJ2-4; a weak D match, TRBD2 (6 bases). The length of the CDR3 is 17 residues. Germline lookup yields CDR1 LGHDT and CDR2 YNNKEL (reference sequence). Trimming left V 0 bases short and J 5 bases short, with 17 bases between. CDR3 protein: CASSQDLAGRVENIQYF. DNA for the CDR3: TGTGCCAGCAGCCAAGATCTGGCGGGAAGGGTCGAAAACATTCAGTACTTC.

This sequence joins TRBV7-8 and TRBJ2-2, with D perhaps TRBD1 or TRBD2 (5 bases each). V was clipped by 2 bases and J by 6 bases, with 13 bases between them. Germline lookup yields CDR1 SGHVS and CDR2 FQNEAQ. CDR3 length equals 15 residues. This CDR3 reads CASSLFTRGAGELFF. The CDR3 region has the DNA TGTGCCAGCAGCTTATTCACGAGGGGAGCCGGGGAGCTGTTTTTT.

The rearrangement links TRBV7-2 to TRBJ2-2; D is ambiguous. The CDR3 spans 14 residues. Trimming took off 4 bases at V and 6 bases at J, with 12 bases between the two ends. Germline V gene sequence: CDR1 SGHTA, CDR2 FQGNSA. CDR3 DNA sequence: TGTGCCAGCAGCTCGGTGTCCCACGCCGGGGAGCTGTTTTTT. It encodes CASSSVSHAGELFF.

The rearrangement links TRBV27 to TRBJ2-7; 9 bases align to TRBD2. Trimming cost V 3 bases and J 2 bases; bases outside gene matches: 11. CDR1 is MNHEY and CDR2 is SMNVEV in the germline V gene (reference sequence). This CDR3 has 17 amino acids. In nucleotides, the CDR3 is TGTGCCAGCAGTTTTTTAGCGGGAGAGGGGACTGCCTACGAGCAGTACTTC. As protein: CASSFLAGEGTAYEQYF.

The chain combines TRBV19 with TRBJ2-7, with a possible D match to TRBD1 (7 bases). CDR1 and CDR2 (germline): LNHDA, SQIVND (reference sequence). This CDR3 has 19 residues. V was clipped by 3 bases and J by 3 bases, with 27 bases between them. CDR3 nucleotide sequence: TGTGCCAGTAGTATCCTTCCGCCTTCCGGGGGACAGAGCCACTACGAGCAGTACTTC. Translation gives CASSILPPSGGQSHYEQYF.

In its sample, this clonotype was seen many times. The V gene is TRBV19, the J gene TRBJ2-5; 7 bases map to TRBD1. The CDR3 loop spans 13 amino acids. J gave up 2 bases and V 9 bases, and 6 bases lay outside the gene matches. Germline lookup yields CDR1 LNHDA and CDR2 SQIVND (reference sequence). As DNA, the CDR3 is TGTGCCAGCAGTGGGGGACAGCAAGAGACCCAGTACTTC. Its protein is CASSGGQQETQYF. The entire variable domain, with the rest obtained from reference TRBV19 and TRBJ2-5, is as follows: DGGITQSPKYLFRKEGQNVTLSCEQNLNHDAMYWYRQDPGQGLRLIYYSQIVNDFQKGDIAEGYSVSREKKESFPLTVTSAQKNPTAFYLCASSGGQQETQYFGPGTRLLVL.

This clonotype came up many times. The chain uses TRBV5-1 and TRBJ2-7; 8 positions agree with TRBD2. The ends lost 7 bases at V and 3 bases at J; junction bases unmatched: 15. The CDR3 sequence is 16 residues long. Germline-derived CDR1 and CDR2 are SGHRS and YFSETQ. The CDR3 DNA follows: TGCGCCAGCCAGCTGGCGGCTGGAGCGGGAGTCTACGAGCAGTACTTC. This encodes CASQLAAGAGVYEQYF. The variable domain in full, completed from reference TRBV5-1 and TRBJ2-7, reads KAGVTQTPRYLIKTRGQQVTLSCSPISGHRSVSWYQQTPGQGLQFLFEYFSETQRNKGNFPGRFSGRQFSNSRSEMNVSTLELGDSALYLCASQLAAGAGVYEQYFGPGTRLTVT.